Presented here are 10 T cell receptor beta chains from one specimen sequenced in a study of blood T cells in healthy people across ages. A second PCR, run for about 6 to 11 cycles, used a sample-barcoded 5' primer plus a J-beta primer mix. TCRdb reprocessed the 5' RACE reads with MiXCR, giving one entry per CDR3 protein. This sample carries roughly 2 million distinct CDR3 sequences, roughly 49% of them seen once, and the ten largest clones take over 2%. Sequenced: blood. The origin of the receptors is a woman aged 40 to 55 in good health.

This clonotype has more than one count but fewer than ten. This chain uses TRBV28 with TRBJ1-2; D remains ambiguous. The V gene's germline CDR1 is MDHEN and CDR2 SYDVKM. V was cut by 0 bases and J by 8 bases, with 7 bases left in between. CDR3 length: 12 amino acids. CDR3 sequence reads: CASSLWGSGYTF. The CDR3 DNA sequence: TGTGCCAGCAGTTTATGGGGGAGCGGCTACACCTTC.

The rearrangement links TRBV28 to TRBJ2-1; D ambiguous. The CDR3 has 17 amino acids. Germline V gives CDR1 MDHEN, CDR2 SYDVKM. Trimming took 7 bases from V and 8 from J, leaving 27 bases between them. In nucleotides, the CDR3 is TGTGCCAGCACCAAGGAAGGGCAGGTTTCGGTTCGGGATGAGCAGTTCTTC. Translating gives CASTKEGQVSVRDEQFF.

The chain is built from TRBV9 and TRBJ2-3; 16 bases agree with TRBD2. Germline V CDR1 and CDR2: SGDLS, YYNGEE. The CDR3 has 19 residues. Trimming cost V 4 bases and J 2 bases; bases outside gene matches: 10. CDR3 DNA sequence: TGTGCCAGCAGCTCGCCGGGACTAGCGGGGGGGCCTCCCACAGATACGCAGTATTTT. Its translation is CASSSPGLAGGPPTDTQYF.

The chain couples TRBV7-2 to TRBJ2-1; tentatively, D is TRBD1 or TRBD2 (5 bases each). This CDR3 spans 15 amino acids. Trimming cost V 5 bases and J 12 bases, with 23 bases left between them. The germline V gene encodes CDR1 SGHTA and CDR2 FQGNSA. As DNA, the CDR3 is TGTGCCAGCAGCCCAACGGGATTGGGGCTATTGGCGCAGTTCTTC. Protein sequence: CASSPTGLGLLAQFF.

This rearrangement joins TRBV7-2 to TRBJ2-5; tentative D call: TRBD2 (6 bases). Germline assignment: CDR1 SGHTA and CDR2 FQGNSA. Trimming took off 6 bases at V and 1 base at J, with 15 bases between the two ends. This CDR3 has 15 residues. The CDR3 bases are TGTGCCAGCAGTCACGGACCGGGGGTCCAAGAGACCCAGTACTTC. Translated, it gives CASSHGPGVQETQYF.

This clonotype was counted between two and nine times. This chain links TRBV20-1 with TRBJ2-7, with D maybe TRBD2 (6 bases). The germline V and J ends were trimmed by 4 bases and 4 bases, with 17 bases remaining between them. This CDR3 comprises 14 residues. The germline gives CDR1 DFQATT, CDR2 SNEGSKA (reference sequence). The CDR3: CSATFSPAGYEQYF. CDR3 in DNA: TGCAGTGCTACCTTCTCCCCGGCGGGGTACGAGCAGTACTTC.

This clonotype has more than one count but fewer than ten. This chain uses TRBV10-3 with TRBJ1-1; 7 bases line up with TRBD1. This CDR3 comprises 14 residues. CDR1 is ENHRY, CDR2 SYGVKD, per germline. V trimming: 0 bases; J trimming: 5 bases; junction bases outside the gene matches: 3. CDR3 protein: CAISESDRRTEAFF. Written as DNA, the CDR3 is TGTGCCATCAGTGAGTCGGACAGGAGGACTGAAGCTTTCTTT.

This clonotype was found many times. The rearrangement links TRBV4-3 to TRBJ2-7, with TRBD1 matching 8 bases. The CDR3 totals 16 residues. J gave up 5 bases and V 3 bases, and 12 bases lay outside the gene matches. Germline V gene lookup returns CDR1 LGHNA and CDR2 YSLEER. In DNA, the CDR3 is TGCGCCAGCAGCCAGGCTCCAGGGGGCGATAACGACGAGCAGTACTTC. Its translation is CASSQAPGGDNDEQYF.

The DNA for the CDR3 is TGTGCCAGCAGTTTAGGGCAGGTCAATAATTCACCCCTCCACTTT. It specifies CASSLGQVNNSPLHF. The rearrangement uses TRBV12-3 or TRBV12-4 and TRBJ1-6, with no clear D. The CDR3 has 15 amino acids. The V end lost 1 base, the J end lost 5 bases, and 9 bases lay between the germline ends.

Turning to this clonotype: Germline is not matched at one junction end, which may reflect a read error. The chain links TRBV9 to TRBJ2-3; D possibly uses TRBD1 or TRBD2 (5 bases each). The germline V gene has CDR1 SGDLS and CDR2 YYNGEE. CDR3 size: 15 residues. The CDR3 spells CARSVEGTGPDTQYF. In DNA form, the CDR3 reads TGTGCCCGCAGCGTAGAAGGTACGGGACCAGATACGCAGTATTTT.